This TCR beta chain originates from a study of beta chain features in type 1 diabetes. The isolated RNA, all of it, was reverse transcribed, so expressed TCRB transcripts were what got sequenced. Measured with immunoSEQ multiplex PCR; TCRdb has only the in-frame clones, and not every one. This table has 400,000 to 450,000 clones, roughly 13% appearing once. The ends were cut back, 1 base at V and 5 bases at J, with 11 bases in the middle. This CDR3 is built from 14 residues. This TCR derives from a man aged 25-40 years in good health. Specimen: naive CD4+ T cells from blood. The chain is built from TRBV23-1 and TRBJ2-5; D call uncertain. TRBV23-1 is given ORF status, its function remaining uncertain. CDR3 protein: CASSQFRWFETQYF. DNA of the CDR3: TGCGCCAGCAGTCAATTCCGGTGGTTTGAGACCCAGTACTTC.